The entry that follows covers one T cell receptor beta chain sequence. Drawing of peripheral blood yielded roughly 9.8 milliliters from each donor. The data derive from a study of blood T cells in healthy people across ages. This CDR3 spans 13 amino acids. Trimming removed 8 bases at V and 2 bases at J, with 12 bases between. From germline, CDR1 is SGHTA and CDR2 FQGNSA. Together with a sample-barcoded 5' primer, a J-beta primer mix was included in a second PCR lasting 7 to 11 cycles. Via MiXCR, TCRdb re-called the 5' RACE reads, giving one row per CDR3 protein. The sample records hundreds of thousands of distinct CDR3 sequences, roughly two fifths being singletons.

The clonotype originates from a woman in her sixties or seventies in good health. V usage is TRBV7-2 and J usage is TRBJ2-5, with D uncertain. Sequences were obtained from blood. Here the CDR3 DNA reads TGTGCCAGCCGACGTGGCAGACAAGAGACCCAGTACTTC. The encoded protein is CASRRGRQETQYF. The full variable domain, completed using reference TRBV7-2 and TRBJ2-5, is GAGVSQSPSNKVTEKGKDVELRCDPISGHTALYWYRQSLGQGLEFLIYFQGNSAPDKSGLPSDRFSAERTGGSVSTLTIQRTQQEDSAVYLCASRRGRQETQYFGPGTRLLVL.